These T cell receptor beta chains were read from a single sample in a study of blood T cell repertoires in COVID-19. The protocol was immunoSEQ multiplex PCR, while the TCRdb copy is restricted to in-frame clones and leaves out a portion. The table has hundreds of thousands of clones, 80% to 90% seen once. Sequencing input: PBMCs or T cells enriched from blood (not recorded which). The receptor set was obtained from a man between 18 and 29 years old who had recovered from COVID-19. CDR3s include the opening cysteine and the closing phenylalanine or tryptophan. The D gene is left open where the match is weak. Only some rows state a clone size, as once, few, many or a class for expanded clones.

j_call clone_size v_call d_call cdr3_nt cdr3_aa
TRBJ2-7 NA TRBV3-1/TRBV3-2 NA TGTGCCAGCAGCCAGCGGCGGGACGGGAACGAGCAGTACTTC CASSQRRDGNEQYF
TRBJ2-2 once TRBV4-2 TRBD2 TGTGCCAGCAGCCCCCTCACGGGACTAGCGATCCCCCGGAACACCGGGGAGCTGTTTTTT CASSPLTGLAIPRNTGELFF
TRBJ2-4 NA TRBV5-6 TRBD1 TGTGCCAGCAGCTTACAGGGGGCGAGAGCCAAAAACATTCAGTACTTC CASSLQGARAKNIQYF
TRBJ2-1 NA TRBV7-3 TRBD2 TGTGCCAGCAGCCGAGGGACTAGCGGGAGGAATGAGCAGTTCTTC CASSRGTSGRNEQFF
TRBJ2-2 NA TRBV24-1 NA TGTGCCACCAGTGATTCGAAGGGGTGGCCCGGGGAGCTGTTTTTT CATSDSKGWPGELFF
TRBJ2-5 NA TRBV18 TRBD2 TGTGCCAGCTCGATGGGACTAGCGGGAGAGACCCAGTACTTC CASSMGLAGETQYF
TRBJ1-5 NA TRBV3-1/TRBV3-2 TRBD1 TGTGCCAGCAGCCAAGATGGACAGGGGTATCAGCCCCAGCATTTT CASSQDGQGYQPQHF
TRBJ1-2 NA TRBV7-9 TRBD1 TGTGCCAGCAGCTTCCGACCCCCGGGACAGGGCCAAAATAACTATGGCTACACCTTC CASSFRPPGQGQNNYGYTF
TRBJ1-5 NA TRBV15 TRBD1 TGTGCCACCAGCAGAGCCGCGGGAGAACAGGGGGCGCCCGGGCAGCCCCAGCATTTT CATSRAAGEQGAPGQPQHF
TRBJ2-7 NA TRBV5-8 TRBD1 TGTGCCAGCAGCTGGGGACAGGGGTCCAACGAGCAGTACTTC CASSWGQGSNEQYF
TRBJ1-1 NA TRBV28 TRBD1 TGTGCCAGCAGTTTTAACAGGGGGCTGGGGACTGAAGCTTTCTTT CASSFNRGLGTEAFF
TRBJ1-1 NA TRBV11-1 NA TGTGCCAGCAGCCGAACAGGGAACACTGAAGCTTTCTTT CASSRTGNTEAFF
TRBJ1-3 NA TRBV6-5 TRBD1 TGTGCCAGCAGGGGGACAGGGGGCCAAGGAAACACCATATATTTT CASRGTGGQGNTIYF
TRBJ2-3 NA TRBV6-5 TRBD2 TGTGCCAGTGCTACTAGCGGGAAAAGCACAGATACGCAGTATTTT CASATSGKSTDTQYF
TRBJ2-7 NA TRBV12-3/TRBV12-4 TRBD2 TGTGCCAGCAGTCTAGCGGGAGTCCCCGAGCAGTACTTC CASSLAGVPEQYF
TRBJ2-1 NA TRBV9 TRBD2 TGTGCCAGCGGGGTAGCGGGAGGGGGCAATGAGCAGTTCTTC CASGVAGGGNEQFF
TRBJ1-5 NA TRBV27 NA TGTGCCAGCAGTCTGGGCCGGAGCAATCAGCCCCAGCATTTT CASSLGRSNQPQHF
TRBJ2-1 NA TRBV12-3/TRBV12-4 NA TGTGCCAGCAGTTCGGACAGCTACAATGAGCAGTTCTTC CASSSDSYNEQFF
TRBJ2-7 NA TRBV19 NA TGTGCCAGTAGTATATCGGGTCGGGATAACTACGAGCAGTACTTC CASSISGRDNYEQYF
TRBJ2-1 NA TRBV3-1/TRBV3-2 NA TGTGCCAGCAGCCAAGATAGATTAGACAATGAGCAGTTCTTC CASSQDRLDNEQFF
TRBJ1-5 NA TRBV3-1/TRBV3-2 TRBD1 TGTGCCAGCAGCCAAGATGAGACAGGGGTTCAGCCCCAGCATTTT CASSQDETGVQPQHF
TRBJ1-1 NA TRBV18 TRBD1 TGTGCCAGCTCACCGATGACAGGGGCTGAAGCTTTCTTT CASSPMTGAEAFF
TRBJ2-1 NA TRBV19 TRBD2 TGTGCCAGTAGTCCCCGAGGACTAGCGTTGTACAATGAGCAGTTCTTC CASSPRGLALYNEQFF
TRBJ2-3 NA TRBV20-1 TRBD2 TGCAGTGCTAGTTCGACTAGCGGGGGCTCAGATACGCAGTATTTT CSASSTSGGSDTQYF
TRBJ2-2 NA TRBV4-2 TRBD2 TGTGCCAGCAGCCAAGCTAGCGGGGCGAACACCGGGGAGCTGTTTTTT CASSQASGANTGELFF
TRBJ2-6 NA TRBV5-4 TRBD2 TGTGCCAGCAGCCCCATTGTTGGCGGGGGTGCTGGGGCCAACGTCCTGACTTTC CASSPIVGGGAGANVLTF
TRBJ2-2 NA TRBV25-1 TRBD1 TGTGCCAGCAGTGTCGACAGGGCGAACACCGGGGAGCTGTTTTTT CASSVDRANTGELFF
TRBJ1-5 NA TRBV7-6 NA TGTGCCAGCAGCTTATTAGGGCAGGGGATCGGTCAGCCCCAGCATTTT CASSLLGQGIGQPQHF
TRBJ2-3 NA TRBV10-3 NA TGTGCCGTTCAACAGGGATTGTCGGGCCCAGATACGCAGTATTTT CAVQQGLSGPDTQYF
TRBJ2-5 NA TRBV20-1 NA TGCAGTGCTAGAGACAGGGAGACCCAGTACTTC CSARDRETQYF
TRBJ2-4 NA TRBV28 NA TGTGCCAGCGCCCCTGGAGACAGTGACCTAACTAACATTCAGTACTTC CASAPGDSDLTNIQYF
TRBJ1-2 NA TRBV5-1 NA TGCGCCAGCAGCTTCACCGGGACCGGGGGAAGCTACACCTTC CASSFTGTGGSYTF
TRBJ1-1 NA TRBV14 TRBD1 TGTGCCAGCAGCACACAGGGGGGGAACCTGAACACTGAAGCTTTCTTT CASSTQGGNLNTEAFF
TRBJ1-2 NA TRBV5-5 NA TGTGCCTCTCACTTCCCCCAGGGAATGGGGGGCTACACCTTC CASHFPQGMGGYTF
TRBJ1-3 NA TRBV9 TRBD1 TGTGCCAGCAGCGCGGGACAGAGAAACACCATATATTTT CASSAGQRNTIYF
TRBJ2-1 NA TRBV10-1 NA TGCGCCAGCAGTGAGGGGCAGTACAATGAGCAGTTCTTC CASSEGQYNEQFF
TRBJ2-7 NA TRBV25-1 NA TGTGCCAGCAGTGAATCAGAATACGAGCAGTACTTC CASSESEYEQYF
TRBJ2-1 NA TRBV19 TRBD2 TGTGCCAGTACTCCAGCGGGAGGTAACAATGAGCAGTTCTTC CASTPAGGNNEQFF
TRBJ1-5 NA TRBV6-5 NA TGTGCCAGCAGTTCAGGGCGCAATCAGCCCCAGCATTTT CASSSGRNQPQHF
TRBJ1-2 NA TRBV11-2 TRBD1 TGTGCCAGCAGCCCTGACAGGGATGACGGCTACACCTTC CASSPDRDDGYTF
TRBJ1-1 NA TRBV11-2 NA TGTGCCAGCAGCTTAGTTCCGGGACACTTGAACACTGAAGCTTTCTTT CASSLVPGHLNTEAFF
TRBJ2-7 NA TRBV6-5 NA TGTGCCAGCAACAGGGCGAGCTCCTACGAGCAGTACTTC CASNRASSYEQYF
TRBJ2-1 NA TRBV7-6 TRBD2 TGTGCCAGCAGCCGCCTTGGGGGGGTACAACCAAACAATGAGCAGTTCTTC CASSRLGGVQPNNEQFF
TRBJ2-3 NA TRBV7-9 NA TGTGCCAGCAGCTTAGTGACAGCCTTCACAGATACGCAGTATTTT CASSLVTAFTDTQYF
TRBJ1-1 NA TRBV13 NA TGTGCCAGCAGCAGGGGACGGGGGGGCACTGAAGCTTTCTTT CASSRGRGGTEAFF
TRBJ2-7 NA TRBV9 TRBD1 TGTGCCAGCAGCGTAGGGGGACAGTCCGTGTCCTACGAGCAGTACTTC CASSVGGQSVSYEQYF